This entry lists 20 T cell receptor beta chains sequenced from one sample in a study of a mutant IDH1 vaccine in newly diagnosed glioma. The antigens for these receptors are not known. Measured with immunoSEQ multiplex PCR; TCRdb has only the in-frame clones, and not every one. The table shows just under 70,000 clones, with approximately 88% occurring only once. Stated time point: week 35, safety follow-up. Vaccination used 300 ug of mutant IDH1 20-mer peptide per dose, with topical imiquimod. The sample was PBMCs, taken from a glioma patient whose treatment included an IDH1 peptide vaccine. These receptors came from a man between 18 and 35 years old with glioma.

V is TRBV12-5 and J is TRBJ2-5; TRBD1 or TRBD2 may be the D gene (6 bases each). V dropped 3 bases and J dropped 3 bases, with 14 bases sitting between them. This CDR3 has 15 residues. CDR1 and CDR2 (germline): LGHNT, FRNRAP. The CDR3 here is CASGFSGPGEETQYF. CDR3 DNA: TGTGCTAGTGGTTTCAGCGGGCCAGGGGAAGAGACCCAGTACTTC.

This clone has a single count. V and J are TRBV6-1 and TRBJ2-5; TRBD2 matches at 9 bases. V lost 5 bases and J lost 2; bases outside the gene matches: 6. Germline V gene sequence: CDR1 MNHNS, CDR2 SASEGT. The CDR3 contains 15 residues. CDR3 residues: CASSRDLAGQETQYF. The DNA for the CDR3 is TGTGCCAGCAGTCGAGATCTAGCGGGGCAAGAGACCCAGTACTTC.

The V call is TRBV5-1, the J call TRBJ2-2; D gene ambiguous. This CDR3 is built from 15 residues. Trimming removed 4 bases from V and 3 bases from J, with 13 bases in between. The germline V gene has CDR1 SGHRS and CDR2 YFSETQ. The CDR3 DNA sequence: TGCGCCAGCAGCACCATTTGGGCGGACACCGGGGAGCTGTTTTTT. Translating gives CASSTIWADTGELFF.

The chain carries TRBV19 and TRBJ1-4; D is ambiguous. The CDR3 loop spans 12 amino acids. Germline lookup yields CDR1 LNHDA and CDR2 SQIVND (reference sequence). Trimming took off 5 bases at V and 7 bases at J, with 8 bases between the two ends. The CDR3 reads CASSPPGEKLFF. CDR3 DNA: TGTGCCAGTAGTCCGCCGGGTGAAAAACTGTTTTTT.

This chain uses TRBV4-1 with TRBJ2-3, with D uncertain. CDR3 length equals 13 residues. The V gene's germline CDR1 is MGHRA and CDR2 YSYEKL. Trimming took 4 bases from V and 4 from J, leaving 9 bases between them. CDR3: CASSPKISDTQYF. The CDR3 DNA is TGCGCCAGCAGCCCAAAGATCTCAGATACGCAGTATTTT.

V is TRBV30 and J is TRBJ2-3; TRBD2 matches 14 bases. The CDR3 is 16 amino acids. CDR1 and CDR2 from the germline V gene are GTSNPN and SVGIG (reference sequence). Trimming took 3 bases from V and 7 from J; bases not matched to a gene: 9. The CDR3, as DNA: TGTGCCTGGAGACCAACCGGGACTAGCGGGGGACATACGCAGTATTTT. This sequence encodes CAWRPTGTSGGHTQYF.

The rearrangement links TRBV30 to TRBJ1-1; D not resolved. Trimming took 2 bases from V and 3 from J, leaving 4 bases between them. CDR1 and CDR2 (germline): GTSNPN, SVGIG (reference sequence). This CDR3 comprises 11 residues. The DNA of the CDR3 is TGTGCCTGGAGTTGGTACACTGAAGCTTTCTTT. Its protein product is CAWSWYTEAFF.

This chain links TRBV5-8 with TRBJ2-5; maybe TRBD1 (5 bases). V was clipped by 0 bases and J by 2 bases, with 11 bases between them. Germline V gene lookup returns CDR1 SGHTS and CDR2 YDEGEE. The CDR3 has 15 amino acids. CDR3 DNA sequence: TGTGCCAGCAGCTTGGATTTCCAGGGTCAAGAGACCCAGTACTTC. Translated, it gives CASSLDFQGQETQYF.

V usage is TRBV27 and J usage is TRBJ2-1, with 14 positions matching TRBD2. The germline gives CDR1 MNHEY, CDR2 SMNVEV (reference sequence). The CDR3 runs to 14 residues. CDR3 region: CASTSGRARNEQFF. The CDR3, as DNA: TGTGCATCGACTAGCGGGAGGGCAAGGAATGAGCAGTTCTTC.

V gene TRBV20-1 combines with J gene TRBJ2-5; 8 bases agree with TRBD2. There are 10 residues in the CDR3. CDR1 is DFQATT, CDR2 SNEGSKA, per germline (reference sequence). CDR3 sequence (DNA): TGCGGGACTAGTCGAGAGACCCAGTACTTC. Amino acids: CGTSRETQYF.

The chain carries TRBV5-4 and TRBJ2-3; D is undetermined. V was trimmed by 0 bases and J by 2 bases, leaving 1 base between them. From germline, CDR1 is SGHNT and CDR2 YYREEE (reference sequence). The CDR3 runs 12 residues. The CDR3 loop reads CASSLATDTQYF. The DNA of the CDR3 is TGTGCCAGCAGCTTGGCCACAGATACGCAGTATTTT.

This rearrangement joins TRBV5-6 to TRBJ2-7; possible D gene TRBD2, 6 bases. The germline V and J ends were trimmed by 2 bases and 1 base, with 10 bases remaining between them. The germline V gene has CDR1 SGHDT and CDR2 YYEEEE. The CDR3 is 14 residues long. The CDR3 loop is CASSFGTDSYEQYF. CDR3 coding DNA: TGTGCCAGCAGCTTTGGGACTGATTCCTACGAGCAGTACTTC.

The chain couples TRBV9 to TRBJ2-2, with no clear D. The length of the CDR3 is 16 residues. V lost 3 bases and J 1 base, leaving 13 bases between the germline ends. Germline CDR1 SGDLS, CDR2 YYNGEE. The CDR3: CASSATLHGNTGELFF. The CDR3 nucleotides are TGTGCCAGCAGCGCGACACTACACGGGAACACCGGGGAGCTGTTTTTT.

The J gene is TRBJ2-7, the V gene TRBV27; D unresolved. The CDR3 consists of 13 residues. CDR1 is MNHEY, CDR2 SMNVEV, per germline (reference sequence). Trimming left V 3 bases short and J 6 bases short, with 12 bases between. This CDR3 reads CASSFNPLGEQYF. The CDR3 nucleotides are TGTGCCAGCAGTTTCAACCCCTTAGGCGAGCAGTACTTC.

This clone was detected only a few times. The CDR3, as DNA: TGTGCCAGCAGTCCCGCCGGGACAGTCCTTGAAAAACTGTTTTTT. Amino acids: CASSPAGTVLEKLFF. The rearrangement links TRBV6-1 to TRBJ1-4, with 7 positions matching TRBD1. The CDR3 totals 15 residues. The germline V gene has CDR1 MNHNS and CDR2 SASEGT. V trimming: 5 bases; J trimming: 7 bases; junction bases outside the gene matches: 10.

The chain carries TRBV5-1 and TRBJ2-7, with D possibly being TRBD2 (5 bases). The CDR3 consists of 16 residues. Trimming removed 0 bases at V and 2 bases at J, with 15 bases between. Germline loops: CDR1 SGHRS, CDR2 YFSETQ. The CDR3 reads CASSLGPVGEAYEQYF. The DNA of the CDR3 is TGCGCCAGCAGCTTGGGGCCAGTGGGAGAGGCCTACGAGCAGTACTTC. Based on the CDR3 plus reference TRBV5-1 and TRBJ2-7, the full variable domain is KAGVTQTPRYLIKTRGQQVTLSCSPISGHRSVSWYQQTPGQGLQFLFEYFSETQRNKGNFPGRFSGRQFSNSRSEMNVSTLELGDSALYLCASSLGPVGEAYEQYFGPGTRLTVT.

The V call is TRBV19, the J call TRBJ1-6; D perhaps matches TRBD1 (5 bases). Trimming took off 1 base at V and 11 bases at J, with 9 bases between the two ends. Germline V CDR1 and CDR2: LNHDA, SQIVND (reference sequence). The CDR3 is 13 residues long. The CDR3 protein is CASSIGGLPPLHF. The CDR3 DNA is TGTGCCAGTAGTATAGGGGGGTTACCACCCCTCCACTTT.

CDR3 residues: CASSPLRDSSDEQYF. CDR3 coding DNA: TGTGCCAGCAGCCCTCTCCGGGACTCCTCGGACGAGCAGTACTTC. This sequence joins TRBV27 and TRBJ2-7, with D maybe TRBD2 (6 bases). Trimming cost V 6 bases and J 5 bases, with 20 bases left between them. The CDR3 has 15 amino acids. Looked up from germline, CDR1 is MNHEY and CDR2 is SMNVEV (reference sequence).

This clone has only one observation. The rearrangement joins TRBV21-1 to TRBJ2-3; TRBD2 was called by the table and not checked on the DNA. TRBV21-1 is flagged as a pseudogene. The CDR3 extends over 16 amino acids. CDR3 amino acids: CASSKTPGLAGDTQYF. CDR3 DNA: TGTGCCAGCAGCAAGACCCCGGGACTAGCGGGAGATACGCAGTATTTT.

The chain joins TRBV29-1 to TRBJ2-3; 10 bases agree with TRBD1. CDR1 is SQVTM and CDR2 is ANQGSEA in the germline V gene. The CDR3 extends over 16 amino acids. The ends lost 7 bases at V and 3 bases at J; junction bases unmatched: 13. The DNA of the CDR3 is TGCAGCGACATTACTCCCGGGACAGGGGAAACAGATACGCAGTATTTT. This gives the protein CSDITPGTGETDTQYF.